One sample yielded the 5 T cell receptor beta chains listed below, sequenced in a study of control samples from healthy donors and cancer patients. Only in-frame clones appear in the TCRdb table, and some are missing; sequencing was by immunoSEQ multiplex PCR. Here the sample spans fewer than 20,000 clones, 70% to 90% being singletons. The material sequenced was PBMCs. All receptors come from a man in his sixties with head and neck cancer.

The chain links TRBV6-5 to TRBJ1-3, with 10 bases aligning to TRBD1. The CDR3 has 15 residues. Trimming took 6 bases from V and 6 from J; bases not matched to a gene: 8. Germline values: CDR1 MNHEY, CDR2 SVGAGI. CDR3 residues: CASRNDRGLENTIYF. For the CDR3, the DNA is TGTGCCAGCAGAAACGACAGGGGGCTAGAAAACACCATATATTTT.

The chain couples TRBV3-1 (or the pseudogene TRBV3-2) to TRBJ1-3; D perhaps matches TRBD1 (6 bases). Germline CDR1 is LGHDT and CDR2 is YNNKEL (reference sequence). The V end lost 4 bases, the J end lost 4 bases, and 20 bases lay between the germline ends. This CDR3 is 17 amino acids long. This CDR3 reads CASSRGDTQLSGNTIYF. Here the CDR3 DNA reads TGTGCCAGCAGCCGGGGGGACACCCAACTCTCCGGAAACACCATATATTTT.

This sequence joins TRBV11-1 and TRBJ2-3; D gene ambiguous. The CDR3 spans 11 residues. Trimming cost V 5 bases and J 6 bases, with 6 bases left between them. The germline V gene has CDR1 SGHAT and CDR2 FQDESV (reference sequence). The chain's CDR3 is CASSLSDTQYF. The CDR3 coding sequence is TGTGCCAGCAGCCTCTCGGATACGCAGTATTTT.

The chain couples TRBV5-4 to TRBJ1-1; D possibly corresponds to TRBD1 (5 bases). The CDR3 loop spans 16 amino acids. Germline-derived CDR1 and CDR2 are SGHNT and YYREEE (reference sequence). V lost 4 bases and J 6 bases, leaving 22 bases between the germline ends. The CDR3 nucleotides are TGTGCCAGCAGCCCCGGTGGGGCGATACTGCGCCCTGAAGCTTTCTTT. Translating gives CASSPGGAILRPEAFF.

V usage is TRBV5-6 and J usage is TRBJ2-5; 11 bases align to TRBD1. The trim removed 4 bases at V and 5 bases at J, leaving 10 bases unmatched. CDR3 length: 16 residues. Per the germline V gene, CDR1 is SGHDT and CDR2 is YYEEEE. Here the CDR3 DNA reads TGTGCCAGCAGCCGGGCGGACAGGGGGCAGAGGGAGACCCAGTACTTC. Translated: CASSRADRGQRETQYF.